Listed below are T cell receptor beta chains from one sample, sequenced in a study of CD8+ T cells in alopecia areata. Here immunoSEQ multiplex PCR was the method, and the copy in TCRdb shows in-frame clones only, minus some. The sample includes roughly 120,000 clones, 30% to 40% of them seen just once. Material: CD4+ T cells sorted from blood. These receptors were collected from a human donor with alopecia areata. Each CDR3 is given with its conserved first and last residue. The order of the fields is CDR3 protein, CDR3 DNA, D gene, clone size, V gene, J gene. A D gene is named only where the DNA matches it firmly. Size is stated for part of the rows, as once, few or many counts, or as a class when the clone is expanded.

CASSQDRGRTQYF,TGCGCCAGCAGCCAAGACCGGGGGAGGACCCAGTACTTC,NA,NA,TRBV4-3,TRBJ2-5
CASSLGTGGYSPLHF,TGTGCCAGCAGCTTAGGGACAGGGGGGTATTCACCCCTCCACTTT,TRBD1,NA,TRBV7-2,TRBJ1-6
CASSLDPRGGSYNEQFF,TGCGCCAGCAGCTTGGATCCTCGCGGGGGGTCCTACAATGAGCAGTTCTTC,TRBD2,NA,TRBV5-1,TRBJ2-1
CAWSGQAAGELFF,TGTGCCTGGAGTGGACAGGCGGCCGGGGAGCTGTTTTTT,NA,few,TRBV30,TRBJ2-2
CASSATYNEQFF,TGTGCCAGTTCCGCTACCTACAATGAGCAGTTCTTC,NA,NA,TRBV18,TRBJ2-1
CASSQGREGPQYF,TGTGCCAGCAGTCAGGGGAGGGAGGGTCCGCAGTATTTT,NA,NA,TRBV6-5,TRBJ2-3
CASSRGQTSLTEAFF,TGTGCCAGCAGCCGAGGACAGACCTCTTTGACTGAAGCTTTCTTT,NA,NA,TRBV11-2,TRBJ1-1
CASSTEIGGSYNEQFF,TGTGCCAGCAGCACAGAAATAGGCGGGTCCTACAATGAGCAGTTCTTC,NA,few,TRBV7-2,TRBJ2-1
CASSPRSRENIQYF,TGCGCCAGCAGCCCCAGGTCGAGGGAAAACATTCAGTACTTC,NA,few,TRBV5-1,TRBJ2-4
CSGGGRGTSWYNEQFF,TGCAGCGGGGGAGGCCGAGGGACTAGCTGGTACAATGAGCAGTTCTTC,TRBD2,few,TRBV29-1,TRBJ2-1
CSAVDRGHDGYTF,TGCAGCGCTGTGGACAGGGGGCACGATGGCTACACCTTC,TRBD1,NA,TRBV29-1,TRBJ1-2
CASSHRGWQETQYF,TGTGCCAGCAGCCATCGGGGGTGGCAAGAGACCCAGTACTTC,NA,NA,TRBV14,TRBJ2-5
CASSLRAPYDGYTF,TGTGCCAGCAGCTTAAGGGCCCCCTACGATGGCTACACCTTC,NA,NA,TRBV7-2,TRBJ1-2
CSVDEGQNTEAFF,TGCAGCGTTGACGAGGGACAGAACACTGAAGCTTTCTTT,NA,NA,TRBV29-1,TRBJ1-1
CASSLGYADEQYF,TGTGCCAGCAGCTTAGGGTACGCGGACGAGCAGTACTTC,NA,NA,TRBV5-6,TRBJ2-7
CASSRGTGGREQYF,TGTGCCAGCAGCCGCGGGACAGGGGGCCGGGAGCAGTACTTC,TRBD1,NA,TRBV2,TRBJ2-7
CATSNGLDYEQYF,TGTGCCACCAGCAACGGGTTAGACTACGAGCAGTACTTC,NA,NA,TRBV15,TRBJ2-7
CSVEVGSAYGYTF,TGCAGCGTTGAAGTCGGGTCAGCCTATGGCTACACCTTC,NA,NA,TRBV29-1,TRBJ1-2
CSVRRQYTGELFF,TGCAGCGTCCGGCGGCAATACACCGGGGAGCTGTTTTTT,NA,NA,TRBV29-1,TRBJ2-2
CASSLEGGNQPQHF,TGCGCCAGCAGCTTGGAAGGGGGGAATCAGCCCCAGCATTTT,NA,NA,TRBV5-1,TRBJ1-5
CSASDSTSTDTQYF,TGCAGCGCCTCGGACAGTACGAGCACAGATACGCAGTATTTT,NA,NA,TRBV29-1,TRBJ2-3
CSTTEGAYGYTF,TGCAGCACAACGGAGGGGGCCTATGGCTACACCTTC,TRBD1,few,TRBV29-1,TRBJ1-2
CASSLTVYNEQFF,TGTGCCAGCAGCCTAACAGTCTACAATGAGCAGTTCTTC,NA,NA,TRBV7-9,TRBJ2-1
CAWNPSGGLREQYF,TGTGCCTGGAACCCCTCCGGGGGGTTAAGGGAGCAGTACTTC,TRBD2,few,TRBV30,TRBJ2-7
CASSLGEGGDKTQYF,TGTGCCAGCAGTTTAGGAGAAGGGGGCGATAAGACCCAGTACTTC,TRBD1,NA,TRBV6-6,TRBJ2-5
CASSEGAGRGHETQYF,TGTGCCAGCAGCGAAGGGGCCGGCAGGGGGCATGAGACCCAGTACTTC,TRBD1,NA,TRBV7-3,TRBJ2-5
CASTSETQYF,TGTGCCAGCACGTCAGAGACCCAGTACTTC,NA,NA,TRBV2,TRBJ2-5
CASSLWSSSGANVLTF,TGCGCCAGCAGCTTGTGGAGCAGCTCTGGGGCCAACGTCCTGACTTTC,NA,NA,TRBV5-1,TRBJ2-6
CASSSGQGGTEAFF,TGCGCCAGCAGCAGCGGACAGGGAGGCACTGAAGCTTTCTTT,TRBD1,few,TRBV5-1,TRBJ1-1
CAWSVQSNQPQHF,TGTGCCTGGAGTGTACAGAGCAATCAGCCCCAGCATTTT,NA,NA,TRBV30,TRBJ1-5
CASSSGQAYGYTF,TGCGCCAGCAGCTCGGGACAGGCCTATGGCTACACCTTC,TRBD1,NA,TRBV5-1,TRBJ1-2
CASSQIAGHHNEQFF,TGCGCCAGCAGCCAGATAGCGGGGCACCACAATGAGCAGTTCTTC,TRBD2,NA,TRBV5-1,TRBJ2-1
CSVDVQLRGDTQYF,TGCAGCGTTGATGTCCAACTCAGGGGAGATACGCAGTATTTT,NA,few,TRBV29-1,TRBJ2-3